This T cell receptor beta chain was recorded in a study of vaccination effects on CD4 cells after COVID-19. Study findings and constraints: Few convalescent patients and no early post-infection timepoints were included in the study.

Antigen-specific CD4+ T cells were first expanded with viral peptide pools by the ViraFEST assay and only then sequenced. Researchers isolated CD4+ T cells once roughly nine days of culture had elapsed. The person had PCR-confirmed SARS-CoV-2 infection between March and December 2020. An HIV-1 Nef peptide pool was the negative control culture. Assay: immunoSEQ multiplex PCR; the TCRdb copy retains only in-frame clones and omits some. The sample lists under 80,000 clones, around 70% seen once, with 5% in the top ten. Per the germline V gene, CDR1 is SNHLY and CDR2 is FYNNEI. J gave up 3 bases and V 8 bases, and 6 bases lay outside the gene matches. The CDR3 loop spans 14 amino acids. Turning to this clone: The antigen remains unidentified.

V and J are TRBV2 and TRBJ1-2; TRBD1 matches 10 bases. This receptor was taken from a human donor who had a prior SARS-CoV-2 infection. Specimen: CD4+ T cells from PBMCs cultured with HIV peptides, collected before COVID-19 vaccination. Subset noted: HIV-1 Nef peptide pool negative control/reference culture. DNA of the CDR3: TGTGCCAGCCGAGCGGGGACAGGGGACTATGGCTACACCTTC. This translates into CASRAGTGDYGYTF.